This TCR beta chain was found in a study of cytomegalovirus exposure and HLA in healthy donors. Only one count was recorded for this clone. The target antigen is unknown. Study-wide results and limits: Sequences of the TCR beta chain were said to predict the HLA-A and HLA-B alleles of most subjects accurately.

The primer mix had 60 Vbeta and 13 Jbeta primers. Repertoires were generated with immunoSEQ multiplex PCR, while TCRdb's copy carries only in-frame clones and drops some. This sample has approximately 200,000 clones, with around three quarters found just once. Germline V gene data show CDR1 as SNHLY and CDR2 as FYNNEI. The CDR3 spans 14 residues. Trimming removed 6 bases from V and 5 bases from J; junction bases left unmatched: 9. Source material: PBMCs. This TCR was sampled from a woman younger than 35 in good health and CMV-seronegative. The chain employs TRBV2 and TRBJ2-5; 7 nucleotides line up with TRBD1. The CDR3: CASRARTGGETQYF. The CDR3 bases are TGTGCCAGCAGGGCTCGGACAGGCGGGGAGACCCAGTACTTC.